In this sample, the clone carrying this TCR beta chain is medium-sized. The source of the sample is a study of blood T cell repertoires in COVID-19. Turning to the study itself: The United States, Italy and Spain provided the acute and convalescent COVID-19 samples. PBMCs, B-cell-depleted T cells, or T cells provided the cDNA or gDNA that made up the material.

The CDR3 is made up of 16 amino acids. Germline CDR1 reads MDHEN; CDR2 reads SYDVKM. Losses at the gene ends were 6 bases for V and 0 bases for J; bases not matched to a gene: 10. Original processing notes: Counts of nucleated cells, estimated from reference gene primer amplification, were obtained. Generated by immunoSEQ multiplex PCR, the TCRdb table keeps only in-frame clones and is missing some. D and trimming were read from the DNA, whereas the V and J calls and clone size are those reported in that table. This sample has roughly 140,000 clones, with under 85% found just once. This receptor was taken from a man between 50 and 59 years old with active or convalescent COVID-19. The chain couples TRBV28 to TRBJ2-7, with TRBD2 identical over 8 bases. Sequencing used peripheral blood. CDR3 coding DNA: TGTGCCAGCAGCTCCATTAGCGGGATCTTCTCCTACGAGCAGTACTTC. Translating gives CASSSISGIFSYEQYF.